The TCR beta chain under discussion was sequenced for a study of blood T cell repertoires in COVID-19. In the study overall: Material from acute and convalescent COVID-19 was sourced from the United States, Italy and Spain. PBMCs, B-cell-depleted T cells, or T cells provided the cDNA or gDNA that made up the material.

About this clone: A read error may produce the germline difference seen at one junction end.

Per the authors' pipeline: The assay estimated nucleated cells by amplifying reference gene primers. Sequencing used immunoSEQ multiplex PCR; TCRdb keeps in-frame clones, though not all of them. That table gives V, J and clone size, and the DNA gave D and trimming. The sample holds roughly 100,000 clones, 77% seen once. The CDR3 length is 14 residues. Germline V gene sequence: CDR1 SGHRS, CDR2 YFSETQ. The sequenced sample was peripheral blood. The chain uses TRBV5-1 and TRBJ2-7; possible D gene TRBD2, 6 bases. The receptor was isolated from an elderly woman with acute or convalescent COVID-19. For the CDR3, the DNA is TGCGCCAGCTCTTATTCGGGGGTCTCCTACGAGCAGTATTTC. Its translation: CASSYSGVSYEQYF.